These 23 T cell receptor beta chains were all obtained from the same sample, sequenced in a study of cytomegalovirus exposure and HLA in healthy donors. Assay: immunoSEQ multiplex PCR; the TCRdb copy retains only in-frame clones and omits some. Of approximately 70,000 clones in the sample, around 94% were seen once. Sequenced input: PBMCs. These TCRs come from a woman under 30 in good health and CMV-seropositive.

The J gene is TRBJ2-7, the V gene TRBV6-1, with D possibly being TRBD1 (6 bases). V was clipped by 1 base and J by 5 bases, with 21 bases between them. Looked up from germline, CDR1 is MNHNS and CDR2 is SASEGT. The CDR3 consists of 17 residues. CDR3 sequence: CASSEEYDHRVRNEQYF. The CDR3 nucleotides read TGTGCCAGCAGTGAAGAGTACGATCACAGGGTAAGGAACGAGCAGTACTTC.

The chain is built from TRBV11-1 and TRBJ2-7, with D perhaps matching TRBD2 (6 bases). V was pared by 5 bases and J by 5 bases, with 13 bases between. CDR3 length equals 13 residues. In germline, CDR1 is SGHAT, CDR2 FQDESV (reference sequence). The CDR3 spells CASSSGSADEQYF. The DNA for the CDR3 is TGTGCCAGCAGCAGCGGGTCAGCGGACGAGCAGTACTTC.

The V call is TRBV6-6, the J call TRBJ2-2; 10 nucleotides line up with TRBD2. CDR3 length equals 15 residues. CDR1 and CDR2 from the germline V gene are MNHNY and SVGAGI (reference sequence). The V gene end was trimmed by 6 bases and the J gene end by 0 bases; junction bases not matched to a gene: 1. Here the CDR3 DNA reads TGTGCCAGCAGCACTAGCGGGGCGAACACCGGGGAGCTGTTTTTT. It codes for CASSTSGANTGELFF.

V and J are TRBV7-2 and TRBJ2-7, with 7 bases matching TRBD2. The CDR3 runs to 14 residues. Germline CDR1 and CDR2: SGHTA and FQGNSA. V trimming: 1 base; J trimming: 3 bases; junction bases outside the gene matches: 3. The CDR3 region is CASSLVTSDYEQYF. CDR3 DNA: TGTGCCAGCAGCTTAGTAACTAGCGACTACGAGCAGTACTTC. The full variable domain, with the rest looked up from reference TRBV7-2 and TRBJ2-7, is GAGVSQSPSNKVTEKGKDVELRCDPISGHTALYWYRQSLGQGLEFLIYFQGNSAPDKSGLPSDRFSAERTGGSVSTLTIQRTQQEDSAVYLCASSLVTSDYEQYFGPGTRLTVT.

The V and J genes are TRBV7-9 and TRBJ1-3, with D tentatively TRBD1 (5 bases). Germline CDR1 is SEHNR and CDR2 is FQNEAQ (reference sequence). Trimming removed 1 base at V and 7 bases at J, with 14 bases between. This CDR3 is 15 amino acids long. The CDR3 sequence is CASSLGAAHRNTIYF. The CDR3 nucleotides read TGTGCCAGCAGCTTAGGGGCGGCCCACAGGAACACCATATATTTT. The complete variable domain, with remaining parts taken from reference TRBV7-9 and TRBJ1-3, reads DTGVSQNPRHKITKRGQNVTFRCDPISEHNRLYWYRQTLGQGPEFLTYFQNEAQLEKSRLLSDRFSAERPKGSFSTLEIQRTEQGDSAMYLCASSLGAAHRNTIYFGEGSWLTVV.

This rearrangement joins TRBV28 to TRBJ2-1; TRBD1 agrees at 9 bases. Germline V gives CDR1 MDHEN, CDR2 SYDVKM. V was clipped by 7 bases and J by 4 bases; unmatched bases: 5. The CDR3 is made up of 14 amino acids. CDR3 in DNA: TGTGCCAGCACCAGGGACAGGGTGTACAATGAGCAGTTCTTC. Encoded protein: CASTRDRVYNEQFF.

The chain joins TRBV5-1 to TRBJ2-2; D gene ambiguous. The germline V gene encodes CDR1 SGHRS and CDR2 YFSETQ. CDR3 length: 13 residues. The V gene lost 4 bases and the J gene lost 2 bases, with 6 bases spanning the gap. The DNA of the CDR3 is TGCGCCAGCAGCGCCCTAAACACCGGGGAGCTGTTTTTT. It encodes CASSALNTGELFF.

J is TRBJ2-7 and V is TRBV29-1; 9 bases map to TRBD1. After removal of 4 bases from V and 3 bases from J, the junction contained 1 base not matched to a gene. The germline CDR1 and CDR2 sequences are SQVTM and ANQGSEA. The CDR3 runs to 12 residues. CDR3 coding DNA: TGCAGCGTTGGGGGACAGGGCTACGAGCAGTACTTC. This sequence encodes CSVGGQGYEQYF.

The gene calls are TRBV4-2 and TRBJ2-7; maybe TRBD2 (5 bases). V was shortened by 4 bases and J by 7 bases, with 14 bases between the two germline ends. CDR3 length: 13 amino acids. The V gene's germline CDR1 is LGHNA and CDR2 YNFKEQ. CDR3 sequence reads: CASSRGLPGEQYF. In DNA, the CDR3 is TGTGCCAGCAGCCGCGGGCTCCCGGGGGAGCAGTACTTC.

The rearrangement joins TRBV11-3 to TRBJ2-1; 7 bases agree with TRBD1. J lost 0 bases, V lost 5 bases, and 7 bases had no gene match. CDR1 SGHNT and CDR2 YENEEA come from the germline V gene. The CDR3 loop spans 16 amino acids. The CDR3 spells CASSPRGTVSYNEQFF. As DNA, the CDR3 is TGTGCCAGCAGCCCAAGGGGGACAGTCTCCTACAATGAGCAGTTCTTC.

The genes are TRBV19 and TRBJ2-3; 11 bases match TRBD2. The CDR3 is 15 residues long. Per the germline V gene, CDR1 is LNHDA and CDR2 is SQIVND (reference sequence). Germline trimming cut 4 bases from V and 5 bases from J; bases unmatched to any gene: 5. CDR3 in DNA: TGTGCCAGTAGTAGAATACTAGCGGGAGAAGATACGCAGTATTTT. Its translation is CASSRILAGEDTQYF.

The chain has TRBV29-1 and TRBJ2-7; D is perhaps TRBD1 (6 bases). This CDR3 contains 13 residues. Germline CDR1 SQVTM, CDR2 ANQGSEA. Trimming left V 7 bases short and J 0 bases short, with 13 bases between. CDR3 nucleotide sequence: TGCAGCGCCCGCAGACAGGACTCCTACGAGCAGTACTTC. Residues: CSARRQDSYEQYF.

The chain carries TRBV28 and TRBJ1-5; TRBD1 is a possible D gene (5 bases). This CDR3 contains 16 residues. Trimming cost V 2 bases and J 0 bases, with 11 bases left between them. CDR1 is MDHEN and CDR2 is SYDVKM in the germline V gene. As DNA, the CDR3 is TGTGCCAGCAGTTTACAGGGATACTATAGCAATCAGCCCCAGCATTTT. Translating gives CASSLQGYYSNQPQHF.

The gene calls are TRBV5-1 and TRBJ1-1, with 8 bases identical to TRBD1. This CDR3 has 14 residues. The V gene's germline CDR1 is SGHRS and CDR2 YFSETQ. V was pared by 4 bases and J by 5 bases, with 7 bases of the junction left unmatched. The CDR3 sequence: CASSPGTGGTEAFF. DNA for the CDR3: TGCGCCAGCAGCCCCGGGACAGGAGGTACTGAAGCTTTCTTT.

This chain joins TRBV5-4 and TRBJ2-7, with 7 bases lining up with TRBD1. Trimming removed 0 bases from V and 3 bases from J; junction bases left unmatched: 6. Germline CDR1 is SGHNT and CDR2 is YYREEE (reference sequence). This CDR3 spans 15 amino acids. In DNA form, the CDR3 reads TGTGCCAGCAGCTTGGCCCCCCGGGACAGCTACGAGCAGTACTTC. It codes for CASSLAPRDSYEQYF.

V usage is TRBV7-2 and J usage is TRBJ1-1; D uncertain. Germline values: CDR1 SGHTA, CDR2 FQGNSA. This CDR3 has 13 amino acids. The V end was cut by 4 bases, the J end by 6 bases, with 12 bases between. The CDR3 is CASSYRSGSEAFF. In DNA, the CDR3 is TGTGCCAGCAGCTATCGATCGGGGTCTGAAGCTTTCTTT.

This clone was counted between two and nine times. The chain employs TRBV18 and TRBJ1-2, with D uncertain. Trimming pared 3 bases from V and 2 bases from J, leaving 10 bases between. The germline CDR1 and CDR2 sequences are KGHSH and LQKENI. CDR3 size: 14 residues. The CDR3, as DNA: TGTGCCAGCTCACCCGGGGTTCCGAACTATGGCTACACCTTC. It is translated as CASSPGVPNYGYTF.

The V and J genes are TRBV30 and TRBJ1-2; the D is unclear. Germline-derived CDR1 and CDR2 are GTSNPN and SVGIG (reference sequence). The CDR3 totals 12 residues. Trimming took off 1 base at V and 5 bases at J, with 8 bases between the two ends. CDR3 region: CAWSGGGYGYTF. In DNA form, the CDR3 reads TGTGCCTGGAGTGGGGGAGGGTATGGCTACACCTTC.

The chain combines TRBV5-1 with TRBJ2-1; D not resolved. Per germline, CDR1 SGHRS and CDR2 YFSETQ. The V end lost 0 bases, the J end lost 0 bases, and 7 bases lay between the germline ends. There are 15 residues in the CDR3. The CDR3 coding sequence is TGCGCCAGCAGCTTGGCGCAGTACTCCTACAATGAGCAGTTCTTC. Amino acids: CASSLAQYSYNEQFF.

The chain joins TRBV4-1 to TRBJ2-3; 9 nucleotides line up with TRBD1. The CDR3 sequence is 17 residues long. Trimming at V came to 0 bases and at J to 6 bases, leaving 10 bases not matched to a gene. Germline V gene data show CDR1 as MGHRA and CDR2 as YSYEKL. Here the CDR3 DNA reads TGCGCCAGCAGCCAAGATCCCCACAGGGGGCTCGGGGATACGCAGTATTTT. Its translation: CASSQDPHRGLGDTQYF.

The chain employs TRBV13 and TRBJ1-1, with D possibly TRBD1 on 6 matching bases. The germline CDR1 and CDR2 sequences are PRHDT and FYEKMQ (reference sequence). Trimming stripped 2 bases from V and 1 base from J, with 8 bases between. The CDR3 loop spans 14 amino acids. The CDR3 protein is CASSLTQGNTEAFF. The CDR3, as DNA: TGTGCCAGCAGCTTAACACAGGGGAACACTGAAGCTTTCTTT.

The rearrangement joins TRBV7-3 to TRBJ2-7; TRBD2 is a possible D gene (6 bases). This CDR3 has 13 amino acids. V shed 2 bases and J shed 6 bases, with 11 bases lying between them. The germline gives CDR1 SGHTA, CDR2 FQGTGA. This CDR3 reads CASSLGLGGEQYF. DNA of the CDR3: TGTGCCAGCAGCTTAGGTTTGGGGGGCGAGCAGTACTTC.

This chain joins TRBV4-3 and TRBJ2-3; D is perhaps TRBD2 (6 bases). CDR3 length: 14 residues. Per germline, CDR1 LGHNA and CDR2 YSLEER. The V end was cut by 3 bases, the J end by 7 bases, with 14 bases between. CDR3 bases: TGCGCCAGCAGCCACACGGGACTCCAGAATACGCAGTATTTT. Amino acids: CASSHTGLQNTQYF.